A selection of T cell receptor beta chains follows, all from one sample in a study of cytomegalovirus exposure and HLA in healthy donors. The method was immunoSEQ multiplex PCR; TCRdb's version includes in-frame clones alone and lacks a portion of them. The data hold 130,000 to 150,000 clones, with over 75% observed a single time. Input material: PBMCs. Source of these receptors: a male donor in good health and CMV-seronegative. CDR3s include the opening cysteine and the closing phenylalanine or tryptophan. Each record gives: J gene, clone size, D gene, V gene, CDR3 DNA, CDR3 protein. A D gene is named only where the DNA matches it firmly. Not every row has a clone size; where given, it reads once, few, many or a size class.

TRBJ2-2 | NA | TRBD2 | TRBV7-2 | TGTGCCAGCAGCTTAGCGTTAAGCGGGAGGAGGGTCACCGGGGAGCTGTTTTTT | CASSLALSGRRVTGELFF
TRBJ1-2 | NA | NA | TRBV18 | TGTGCCAGCTCACAGGGGGATTCGGGGAACTATGGCTACACCTTC | CASSQGDSGNYGYTF
TRBJ1-5 | NA | NA | TRBV19 | TGTGCCAGTAGTCCGGGCAGGGCGGGGGATCAGCCCCAGCATTTT | CASSPGRAGDQPQHF
TRBJ1-1 | few | TRBD1 | TRBV2 | TGTGCCAGCGGGACAGGGGTGAACACTGAAGCTTTCTTT | CASGTGVNTEAFF
TRBJ1-1 | NA | TRBD1 | TRBV6-5 | TGTGCCAGCAGCCACCGGGACAGCCGCGGGGCAGCTTTCTTT | CASSHRDSRGAAFF
TRBJ1-3 | NA | NA | TRBV29-1 | TGCAGCGTTCGACAGGCTGGAAACACCATATATTTT | CSVRQAGNTIYF
TRBJ2-3 | NA | TRBD1 | TRBV7-9 | TGTGCCAGCAGCTTGGGACAGGGGGCCATAGATACGCAGTATTTT | CASSLGQGAIDTQYF
TRBJ1-1 | NA | TRBD1 | TRBV12-5 | TGTGCTAGTGGTTTGGTATTAGGAGGGGGCTATGAAGCTTTCTTT | CASGLVLGGGYEAFF
TRBJ1-5 | NA | TRBD1 | TRBV25-1 | TGTGCCAGCAGTGAATCAGGGACAGGGGTAAATCAGCCCCAGCATTTT | CASSESGTGVNQPQHF
TRBJ2-1 | NA | TRBD2 | TRBV9 | TGTGCCAGCAGCGCATACATTTTTACAGGGGTAACGGCTAGCGGGACGTCTGAGCAGTTCTTC | CASSAYIFTGVTASGTSEQFF
TRBJ1-4 | NA | NA | TRBV6-5 | TGTGCCAGCAGTTACCGACCAGGGGTCGCAGAAAAACTGTTTTTT | CASSYRPGVAEKLFF
TRBJ2-3 | NA | TRBD2 | TRBV11-2 | TGTGCCAGCAGCGTAAGAAATGGACTAGCGGGGATTGATACGCAGTATTTT | CASSVRNGLAGIDTQYF
TRBJ1-2 | NA | TRBD1 | TRBV5-6 | TGTGCCAGCAGCTACGGGACAGGGGCTTGCGGCTACACCTTC | CASSYGTGACGYTF
TRBJ2-3 | NA | NA | TRBV4-3 | TGCGCCAGCAGCCAAGATTATAGCCGGGATACGCAGTATTTT | CASSQDYSRDTQYF
TRBJ1-1 | NA | NA | TRBV30 | TGTGCCTGGAGCGTCGGGGGGATGAACACTGAAGCTTTCTTT | CAWSVGGMNTEAFF
TRBJ2-5 | NA | NA | TRBV18 | TGTGCCAGCTCTTCCGTTCAAGAGACCCAGTACTTC | CASSSVQETQYF
TRBJ2-7 | NA | NA | TRBV5-4 | TGTGCCAGCAGCTTGGGCAGGGGGGAGATCCCCTACGAGCAGTACTTC | CASSLGRGEIPYEQYF
TRBJ2-2 | NA | NA | TRBV7-9 | TGTGCCAGCAGCTTCCACCAGGCGAACACCGGGGAGCTGTTTTTT | CASSFHQANTGELFF
TRBJ2-7 | once | NA | TRBV7-3 | TGTGCCAGCAGCTTAAGAGCGGGTAGCGAGCAGTACTTC | CASSLRAGSEQYF
TRBJ1-5 | NA | NA | TRBV2 | TGTGCCAGCGGATACAGGAGTCGCGGTCAGCCCCAGCATTTT | CASGYRSRGQPQHF
TRBJ2-5 | NA | NA | TRBV30 | TGTGCCTGGAGTGTACGCTGGACGGGGATAAACCAAGAGACCCAGTACTTC | CAWSVRWTGINQETQYF
TRBJ2-7 | NA | NA | TRBV5-8 | TGTGCCAGCAGCTGGGGTGGAGGATACGAGCAGTACTTC | CASSWGGGYEQYF
TRBJ1-2 | NA | NA | TRBV11-1 | TGTGCCAGCAGCCCTCTGGGGCCCTCGTATGGCTACACCTTC | CASSPLGPSYGYTF
TRBJ2-7 | NA | NA | TRBV19 | TGTGCCAGTAGGAGCGGAGCATCCTACGAGCAGTACTTC | CASRSGASYEQYF